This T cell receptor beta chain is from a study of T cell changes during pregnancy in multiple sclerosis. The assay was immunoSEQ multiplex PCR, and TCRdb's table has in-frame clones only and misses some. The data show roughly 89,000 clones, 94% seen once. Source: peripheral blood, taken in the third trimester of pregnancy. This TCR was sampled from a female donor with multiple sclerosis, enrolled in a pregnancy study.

CDR3 DNA sequence: TGTGCCAGCAGCGTAGCTAGCGGGAGGAGCGGGGAGCTGTTTTTT. Encoded protein: CASSVASGRSGELFF. The genes are TRBV9 and TRBJ2-2; the match to TRBD2 covers 11 bases. From germline, CDR1 is SGDLS and CDR2 YYNGEE. The CDR3 has 15 residues. Trimming removed 0 bases from V and 7 bases from J; junction bases left unmatched: 2.